This T cell receptor beta chain appears in the sequencing data of a study of blood T cell repertoires in COVID-19. Overall study context: The cDNA or gDNA used as material had been derived from T cells, B-cell-depleted T cells, or PBMCs.

Unmatched junction bases numbered 6, after V lost 0 bases and J lost 5 bases. Germline V gene lookup returns CDR1 SGHRS and CDR2 YFSETQ. CDR3 size: 16 residues. Original analysis: By means of reference gene primer amplification, nucleated cell counts were estimated. Profiling relied on immunoSEQ multiplex PCR, and the TCRdb table lists in-frame clones only, not all of them. The V and J calls and clone size are taken from that table; D and trimming were inferred from the DNA. The sample carries roughly 390,000 clones, 75% to 90% recorded once. The sequencing sample was made of peripheral blood. V is TRBV5-1 and J is TRBJ2-7; TRBD2 agrees at 12 bases. This receptor was identified in a woman younger than 30 with acute or convalescent COVID-19. CDR3 bases: TGCGCCAGCAGCTTGGGACTAGCGGGAGAAGTAAACGAGCAGTACTTC. It yields the protein CASSLGLAGEVNEQYF.